Listed below are T cell receptor beta chains from one sample, sequenced in a study of T cell responses to AZD1222 COVID-19 vaccine. TCRdb's table, derived via immunoSEQ multiplex PCR, lists solely in-frame clones and lacks some. The sample lists roughly 71,000 clones, 85% occurring once. The input for sequencing was peripheral blood, taken on day 0 of AZD1222 vaccination. These TCRs come from an adult in good health. The CDR3 runs from the conserved cysteine through the conserved F or W. The order of the fields is J gene, clone size, D gene, V gene, CDR3 DNA, CDR3 protein. A D gene is named only where the DNA matches it firmly. Rows may omit the clone size; those that give it use once, few, many or a size class.

TRBJ2-1	few	TRBD2	TRBV5-1	TGCGCCAGCACCTCATCGGGACTAGCGGGGGGACCAACCTACAATGAGCAGTTCTTC	CASTSSGLAGGPTYNEQFF
TRBJ2-3	once	-	TRBV7-8	TGTGCCAGCAGCTTAGAATCCGGAGTTAGCACAGATACGCAGTATTTT	CASSLESGVSTDTQYF
TRBJ1-1	-	-	TRBV7-3	TGTGCCAGCAGCTTAACGGGCAACACTGAAGCTTTCTTT	CASSLTGNTEAFF
TRBJ1-4	-	TRBD1	TRBV5-4	TGTGCCAGCAGCTTCCCGGGACAGGGTAGTGAAAAACTGTTTTTT	CASSFPGQGSEKLFF
TRBJ2-7	-	TRBD2	TRBV6-5	TGTGCCAGCAGTACTAGCGGGAGTTACCACGAGCAGTACTTC	CASSTSGSYHEQYF
TRBJ1-4	-	-	TRBV5-1	TGCGCCAGCAGCTTGGCCGGGACGGGGAATGAAAAACTGTTTTTT	CASSLAGTGNEKLFF
TRBJ1-1	-	-	TRBV5-6	TGTGCCAGCAGCCTGGAGGCGGGACGTGCTTTCTTT	CASSLEAGRAFF
TRBJ1-6	-	-	TRBV9	TGTGCCAGCAGCGCCTCCCACTCACCCCTCCACTTT	CASSASHSPLHF
TRBJ1-3	-	-	TRBV27	TGTGCCAGCAGTTTATCAGTACCTTGGCCCTCTGGAAACACCATATATTTT	CASSLSVPWPSGNTIYF
TRBJ2-1	-	-	TRBV24-1	TGTGCCACCAGTGATTTGTTTGAGCAGTTCTTC	CATSDLFEQFF
TRBJ1-1	-	-	TRBV12-1	TGTGCCAGCAGCTTTGGGAGGGGAGAAGCTTTCTTT	CASSFGRGEAFF
TRBJ2-7	-	-	TRBV27	TGTGCCAGCAGTCCAGGGTCCTACGAGCAGTACTTC	CASSPGSYEQYF
TRBJ1-2	-	TRBD1	TRBV5-4	TGTGCCAGCAGCTTGGACAGGGGCTTCGGCTATGGCTACACCTTC	CASSLDRGFGYGYTF
TRBJ2-3	-	TRBD2	TRBV25-1	TGTGCCAGCGCCAGTAGGGGTAGCGGGGGATCCGATACGCAGTATTTT	CASASRGSGGSDTQYF
TRBJ2-7	once	TRBD1	TRBV19	TGTGCCAGTAGTATCCCGGACAGGGTATACGAGCAGTACTTC	CASSIPDRVYEQYF
TRBJ2-3	-	TRBD2	TRBV5-4	TGTGCCAGCAGCTTGGTAGCGGGGGCCACAGATACGCAGTATTTT	CASSLVAGATDTQYF
TRBJ1-6	-	-	TRBV6-1	TGTGCCAGCAGTGAAGAGGGGCCTTTCCTGGGTTCACCCCTCCACTTT	CASSEEGPFLGSPLHF
TRBJ2-5	-	-	TRBV18	TGTGCCAGCTCACCGAGGCGAAACCAAGAGACCCAGTACTTC	CASSPRRNQETQYF
TRBJ1-5	-	TRBD1	TRBV6-5	TGTGCCAGCAGTCCCTTAACAGGGGTCCAGCCCCAGCATTTT	CASSPLTGVQPQHF
TRBJ1-1	-	-	TRBV27	TGTGCCAGCAGCCAGATCACAGGGACCGGACTTGAAGCTTTCTTT	CASSQITGTGLEAFF
TRBJ2-5	-	-	TRBV29-1	TGCAGCGTCCAGACTAGTCAGGGAGAGACCCAGTACTTC	CSVQTSQGETQYF
TRBJ1-2	once	TRBD1	TRBV6-5	TGTGCCAGCACGTCGGGACAGGGGGGAAAGGGCTACACCTTC	CASTSGQGGKGYTF
TRBJ2-5	few	TRBD2	TRBV18	TGTGCCAGCTCACCAGTAGCGGGAGAGACCCAGTACTTC	CASSPVAGETQYF
TRBJ2-3	-	-	TRBV4-1	TGCGCCAGCAGCCCGGGGAGCACAGATACGCAGTATTTT	CASSPGSTDTQYF
TRBJ2-7	-	TRBD2	TRBV3-1/TRBV3-2	TGTGCCAGCAGCCAAGGGACTAGCGGGAGTTGGTACTTC	CASSQGTSGSWYF
TRBJ2-7	once	-	TRBV30	TGTGCCTGGAGTCTCGGTGACGTCAGCGGCTACGAGCAGTACTTC	CAWSLGDVSGYEQYF
TRBJ1-6	-	TRBD1	TRBV30	TGTGCCTGGAGAGAACGACTACAGGGGAATTCACCCCTCCACTTT	CAWRERLQGNSPLHF
TRBJ2-7	-	-	TRBV5-5	TGTGCCAGCAGCCCCGCCGTCCCCCCTCAAAACCCCCGGCAGTACTTC	CASSPAVPPQNPRQYF
TRBJ2-1	large	TRBD2	TRBV25-1	TGTGCCAGCAGTGCGGGACTAGATCGGTTCTTC	CASSAGLDRFF
TRBJ1-2	once	-	TRBV6-5	TGTGCCAGCAGTTTCTTCCGGACAGATTTAGATGGCTACACCTTC	CASSFFRTDLDGYTF
TRBJ1-4	-	-	TRBV6-6	TGTGCCAGCAGCGGTAATGAAAAACTGTTTTTT	CASSGNEKLFF
TRBJ1-5	few	-	TRBV7-9	TGTGCCAGCAGCTTAGGCGCTGGACTGGATAGCAATCAGCCCCAGCATTTT	CASSLGAGLDSNQPQHF
TRBJ2-1	once	TRBD2	TRBV7-3	TGTGCCAGCAGCTTACCTGGGGGGGCCTACAATGAGCAGTTCTTC	CASSLPGGAYNEQFF
TRBJ2-1	-	-	TRBV11-3	TGTGCCAGCAGCTCCCTTGCCGGAGGTGAGCAGTTCTTC	CASSSLAGGEQFF
TRBJ2-5	-	-	TRBV5-1	TGCGCCAGCAGCTCGGTAGCCCAACCAGGGGAGACCCAGTACTTC	CASSSVAQPGETQYF
TRBJ2-7	-	-	TRBV3-1/TRBV3-2	TGTGCCAGCAGCCAAGTGGACTACTACGAGCAGTACTTC	CASSQVDYYEQYF
TRBJ1-1	once	TRBD1	TRBV15	TGTGCCACCAGCAGTAAACAGGGGACGGTAATGAACACTGAAGCTTTCTTT	CATSSKQGTVMNTEAFF
TRBJ1-2	-	-	TRBV7-8	TGTGCCAGCAGCGGTACAGGCCCCTATGGCTACACCTTC	CASSGTGPYGYTF
TRBJ2-6	-	-	TRBV21-1	TGTGCCAGCACCGCGACTCCCGATTTTTATACCAACGTCCTGACTTTC	CASTATPDFYTNVLTF
TRBJ1-4	-	TRBD1	TRBV7-9	TGTGCCAGCAGCTCTCTGACAGGGCTTAATGAAAAACTGTTTTTT	CASSSLTGLNEKLFF
TRBJ2-2	-	-	TRBV9	TGTGCCAGCAGCCGGACAGCTAGTTTAGGGGCCGGGGAGCTGTTTTTT	CASSRTASLGAGELFF
TRBJ2-2	-	-	TRBV7-9	TGTGCCAGCAGCTTCGTCGTAGGTACCGGGGAGCTGTTTTTT	CASSFVVGTGELFF
TRBJ2-2	-	-	TRBV6-1	TGTGCCAGCAGTGAAGCCGGTTGGCGGAACACCGGGGAGCTGTTTTTT	CASSEAGWRNTGELFF
TRBJ2-1	medium-sized	-	TRBV10-1	TGCGCCAGCAGTGAGATAGTAACCGAACAGTTCTTC	CASSEIVTEQFF
TRBJ1-5	-	-	TRBV7-6	TGTGCCAGCAGACTCCGGGACACCCATCTGAATCAGCCCCAGCATTTT	CASRLRDTHLNQPQHF